Listed here are 27 T cell receptor beta chains from one sample, sequenced in a study of PD-L1 blockade in urothelial cancer. Profiling relied on immunoSEQ multiplex PCR, and the TCRdb table lists in-frame clones only, not all of them. The table has tens of thousands of clones, roughly four fifths seen once; the top ten hold around 1.5%. Time point in this sample: pretreatment peripheral blood. This specimen was PBMCs, taken around atezolizumab (anti-PD-L1) treatment. Source of these receptors: a man between 65 and 79 years old with urothelial cancer.

This chain joins TRBV5-5 and TRBJ2-7; tentative D call: TRBD1 (6 bases). Trimming took 4 bases from V and 0 from J, leaving 11 bases between them. Germline values: CDR1 SGHKS, CDR2 YYEKEE (reference sequence). The CDR3 sequence is 14 residues long. The DNA for the CDR3 is TGTGCCAGCAGCGGACAGTTGAGCTCCTACGAGCAGTACTTC. Amino acid sequence: CASSGQLSSYEQYF.

The rearrangement uses TRBV4-2 and TRBJ1-4; 9 bases agree with TRBD1. The CDR3 is 18 amino acids. Germline V gene lookup returns CDR1 LGHNA and CDR2 YNFKEQ. Trimming removed 0 bases from V and 7 bases from J; junction bases left unmatched: 12. CDR3: CASSQDTQGAEQGEKLFF. The CDR3 nucleotides read TGTGCCAGCAGCCAAGATACACAGGGGGCGGAACAGGGTGAAAAACTGTTTTTT.

This CDR3 reads CASSISGQGIKNIQYF. In nucleotides, the CDR3 is TGTGCCAGTAGTATAAGCGGACAGGGGATTAAAAACATTCAGTACTTC. This chain uses TRBV19 with TRBJ2-4; 9 positions agree with TRBD1. The germline gives CDR1 LNHDA, CDR2 SQIVND (reference sequence). V dropped 2 bases and J dropped 4; count of bases not matched to a gene: 6. This CDR3 contains 16 residues.

This clone was detected a few times. The V and J genes are TRBV5-4 and TRBJ2-6, with 12 bases that match TRBD1. The germline gives CDR1 SGHNT, CDR2 YYREEE (reference sequence). The trim removed 1 base at V and 3 bases at J, leaving 8 bases unmatched. This CDR3 is built from 19 residues. In DNA form, the CDR3 reads TGTGCCAGCAGCTTGTATGAGGGACAGGGGGCATATGGGGCCAACGTCCTGACTTTC. Its protein is CASSLYEGQGAYGANVLTF.

The V and J genes are TRBV4-3 and TRBJ2-5; tentative D call: TRBD1 (6 bases). The germline gives CDR1 LGHNA, CDR2 YSLEER. CDR3 length equals 14 residues. The V end was cut by 1 base, the J end by 5 bases, with 11 bases between. CDR3 sequence: CASSQVHREETQYF. CDR3 bases: TGCGCCAGCAGCCAAGTACACAGGGAGGAGACCCAGTACTTC.

The V gene is TRBV7-2, the J gene TRBJ1-2; no clear D. Germline V lookup: CDR1 SGHTA, CDR2 FQGNSA. V lost 2 bases, J lost 3 bases, and 13 bases lay in between. The length of the CDR3 is 15 residues. CDR3 bases: TGTGCCAGCAGCTTAAATCCCGCAGTCGACTATGGCTACACCTTC. It translates to CASSLNPAVDYGYTF.

This clone was seen once. V usage is TRBV29-1 and J usage is TRBJ2-1; D might be TRBD2 (5 bases). V was trimmed by 5 bases and J by 7 bases, leaving 12 bases between them. The CDR3 sequence is 12 residues long. Germline-derived CDR1 and CDR2 are SQVTM and ANQGSEA. CDR3 loop: CSVWLARNEQFF. The DNA of the CDR3 is TGCAGCGTTTGGCTAGCCCGGAATGAGCAGTTCTTC.

This clone turned up a few times. The chain carries TRBV19 and TRBJ2-1; TRBD2 agrees at 9 bases. V shed 3 bases and J 7 bases; nucleotides not matched to a gene: 7. Per germline, CDR1 LNHDA and CDR2 SQIVND (reference sequence). The length of the CDR3 is 15 residues. CDR3 nucleotide sequence: TGTGCCAGTAGTATCTATGCGGGAGGGCCGAATGAGCAGTTCTTC. Its protein product is CASSIYAGGPNEQFF.

The J gene is TRBJ2-1, the V gene TRBV2, with a weak D call TRBD2 (5 bases). Per germline, CDR1 SNHLY and CDR2 FYNNEI. The V gene lost 6 bases and the J gene lost 8 bases, with 11 bases spanning the gap. The CDR3 consists of 12 residues. This chain's CDR3 is CASSGLTDEQFF. CDR3 bases: TGTGCCAGCAGCGGACTTACGGATGAGCAGTTCTTC.

This clone was seen just once. The CDR3 loop is CASSLQSAYEQYF. The CDR3 bases are TGTGCCAGCAGCTTACAATCAGCCTACGAGCAGTACTTC. The rearrangement links TRBV7-2 to TRBJ2-7; D unclear. V lost 2 bases to trimming and J lost 2 bases, with 7 bases between them. CDR1 and CDR2 (germline): SGHTA, FQGNSA. This CDR3 contains 13 residues.

The chain combines TRBV5-1 with TRBJ2-3; 8 bases map to TRBD2. Germline values: CDR1 SGHRS, CDR2 YFSETQ. The ends lost 1 base at V and 1 base at J; junction bases unmatched: 5. This CDR3 has 16 amino acids. Here the CDR3 DNA reads TGCGCCAGCAGCTTGATGGGTAGCGGGGGCACAGATACGCAGTATTTT. Protein product: CASSLMGSGGTDTQYF.

The chain is built from TRBV29-1 and TRBJ1-1; TRBD1 is a possible D gene (6 bases). The CDR3 is 12 amino acids. Germline V gene data show CDR1 as SQVTM and CDR2 as ANQGSEA. This chain's CDR3 is CTGQRMNTEAFF. CDR3 bases: TGCACAGGACAGCGCATGAACACTGAAGCTTTCTTT.

V gene TRBV19 combines with J gene TRBJ1-5; TRBD1 is a possible D gene (6 bases). Trimming stripped 6 bases from V and 3 bases from J, with 15 bases between. CDR3 length: 15 amino acids. Germline V lookup: CDR1 LNHDA, CDR2 SQIVND (reference sequence). CDR3 bases: TGTGCCAGTAGCTTTTCCGGACAGACCAATCAGCCCCAGCATTTT. Its protein is CASSFSGQTNQPQHF.

The chain combines TRBV30 with TRBJ1-1; tentative D call: TRBD1 (5 bases). The length of the CDR3 is 15 residues. V dropped 2 bases and J dropped 5 bases, with 18 bases sitting between them. Germline lookup yields CDR1 GTSNPN and CDR2 SVGIG (reference sequence). CDR3 nucleotides: TGTGCCTGGAGTAATGGGGGAGGAGGAACGACTGAAGCTTTCTTT. It yields the protein CAWSNGGGGTTEAFF.

This clone was observed a few times. The chain uses TRBV9 and TRBJ2-1; the match to TRBD2 covers 10 bases. The CDR3 extends over 16 amino acids. CDR1 is SGDLS, CDR2 YYNGEE, per germline. V shed 3 bases, J shed 5 bases, and the junction held 8 bases outside the gene matches. This CDR3 reads CASSAGSGGGNNEQFF. The DNA for the CDR3 is TGTGCCAGCAGCGCCGGAAGCGGGGGGGGAAACAATGAGCAGTTCTTC.

V is TRBV29-1 and J is TRBJ2-1, with D uncertain. Germline CDR1 is SQVTM and CDR2 is ANQGSEA. The CDR3 sequence is 12 residues long. V lost 5 bases and J lost 6, with 11 bases in between. CDR3 protein: CSVSGFGNEQFF. The CDR3 bases are TGCAGCGTTTCCGGGTTCGGCAATGAGCAGTTCTTC.

The chain uses TRBV27 and TRBJ2-1; D uncertain. This CDR3 is built from 14 residues. The germline gives CDR1 MNHEY, CDR2 SMNVEV (reference sequence). The germline V and J ends were trimmed by 3 bases and 2 bases, with 8 bases remaining between them. CDR3 in amino acids: CASSFDIAYNEQFF. The DNA for the CDR3 is TGTGCCAGCAGTTTTGACATTGCCTACAATGAGCAGTTCTTC.

The V gene is TRBV28, the J gene TRBJ2-1, with TRBD1 identical over 9 bases. CDR1 is MDHEN, CDR2 SYDVKM, per germline. V trimming: 8 bases; J trimming: 8 bases; junction bases outside the gene matches: 7. CDR3 length: 13 amino acids. The chain's CDR3 is CASLGQGSHEQFF. The CDR3 nucleotides read TGTGCCAGCTTGGGACAGGGAAGCCATGAGCAGTTCTTC.

The chain couples TRBV15 to TRBJ1-1; tentative D call: TRBD1 (6 bases). V was clipped by 4 bases and J by 5 bases, with 20 bases between them. Germline V gene sequence: CDR1 LNHNV, CDR2 YYDKDF (reference sequence). CDR3 length: 16 amino acids. The CDR3 sequence is CATSTRGGGRLTEAFF. Here the CDR3 DNA reads TGTGCCACCAGCACCCGAGGGGGGGGGAGACTGACTGAAGCTTTCTTT.

This chain joins TRBV19 and TRBJ2-3; 10 nucleotides line up with TRBD2. Germline V gene sequence: CDR1 LNHDA, CDR2 SQIVND (reference sequence). With 7 bases clipped from V and 4 bases from J, the junction kept 11 bases outside the gene matches. There are 16 residues in the CDR3. This chain's CDR3 is CASKWASGSLSDTQYF. The CDR3 coding sequence is TGTGCCAGTAAGTGGGCTAGCGGGAGTCTGTCAGATACGCAGTATTTT.

V gene TRBV6-5 combines with J gene TRBJ2-1; tentative D call: TRBD2 (6 bases). The germline V gene encodes CDR1 MNHEY and CDR2 SVGAGI. Between the trimmed V and J ends, which lost 6 bases and 8 bases, there was a span of 17 bases. The CDR3 sequence is 14 residues long. DNA for the CDR3: TGTGCCAGCAGAAATGGACTATTAATGTATGAGCAGTTCTTC. It specifies CASRNGLLMYEQFF.

The chain is built from TRBV25-1 and TRBJ2-3, with 11 bases lining up with TRBD2. With V trimmed by 1 base and J by 1 base, 1 base remained unmatched. Germline CDR1 and CDR2: MGHDK and SYGVNS. This CDR3 region has 16 residues. CDR3 DNA sequence: TGTGCCAGCAGTGAATTAGCGGGAGGGGGCACAGATACGCAGTATTTT. Translating gives CASSELAGGGTDTQYF.

The chain employs TRBV2 and TRBJ1-1; a weak D match, TRBD1 (6 bases). The CDR3 runs to 12 residues. The germline V gene encodes CDR1 SNHLY and CDR2 FYNNEI. The V end lost 11 bases, the J end lost 10 bases, and 20 bases lay between the germline ends. The CDR3 spells CAGRYEQGGAFF. CDR3 nucleotides: TGTGCCGGCCGCTATGAACAGGGCGGAGCTTTCTTT.

The chain carries TRBV9 and TRBJ2-3; the match to TRBD2 covers 9 bases. The CDR3 has 17 amino acids. J lost 2 bases, V lost 0 bases, and 7 bases had no gene match. CDR1 SGDLS and CDR2 YYNGEE come from the germline V gene. CDR3 sequence: CASSVGGGRAFTDTQYF. CDR3 nucleotides: TGTGCCAGCAGCGTAGGAGGCGGGAGGGCCTTCACAGATACGCAGTATTTT.

This chain connects TRBV11-3 to TRBJ2-3; 7 nucleotides agree with TRBD2. V trimming: 7 bases; J trimming: 9 bases; junction bases outside the gene matches: 13. The germline V gene has CDR1 SGHNT and CDR2 YENEEA. The CDR3 extends over 14 amino acids. CDR3 nucleotide sequence: TGTGCCAGCACCTCTCCCGCGGGGGAGAGGACGCAGTATTTT. Translation gives CASTSPAGERTQYF.

The rearrangement joins TRBV5-1 to TRBJ2-3; 7 bases align to TRBD1. The CDR3 covers 16 residues. J lost 2 bases, V lost 1 base, and 7 bases had no gene match. Per germline, CDR1 SGHRS and CDR2 YFSETQ. In DNA form, the CDR3 reads TGCGCCAGCAGCTTGCGCCTTGAGGGGGCCACAGATACGCAGTATTTT. This encodes CASSLRLEGATDTQYF.

The chain uses TRBV7-2 and TRBJ2-3, with a weak D call TRBD2 (6 bases). Germline CDR1 is SGHTA and CDR2 is FQGNSA. The germline V and J ends were trimmed by 4 bases and 5 bases, with 10 bases remaining between them. This CDR3 has 13 residues. CDR3 coding DNA: TGTGCCAGCAGCTCCTCCGGGAGAGATACGCAGTATTTT. Its translation is CASSSSGRDTQYF.